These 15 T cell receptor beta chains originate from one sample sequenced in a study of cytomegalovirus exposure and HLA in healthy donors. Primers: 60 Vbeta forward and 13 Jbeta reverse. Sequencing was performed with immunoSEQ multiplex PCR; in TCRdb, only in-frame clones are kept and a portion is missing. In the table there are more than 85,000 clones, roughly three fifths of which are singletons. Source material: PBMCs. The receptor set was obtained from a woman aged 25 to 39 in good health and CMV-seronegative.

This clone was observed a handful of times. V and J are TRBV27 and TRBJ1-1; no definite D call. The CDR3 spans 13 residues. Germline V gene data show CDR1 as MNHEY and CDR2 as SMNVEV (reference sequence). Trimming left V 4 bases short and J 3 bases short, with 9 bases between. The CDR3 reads CASSSKSYTEAFF. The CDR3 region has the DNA TGTGCCAGCAGTTCCAAATCATACACTGAAGCTTTCTTT.

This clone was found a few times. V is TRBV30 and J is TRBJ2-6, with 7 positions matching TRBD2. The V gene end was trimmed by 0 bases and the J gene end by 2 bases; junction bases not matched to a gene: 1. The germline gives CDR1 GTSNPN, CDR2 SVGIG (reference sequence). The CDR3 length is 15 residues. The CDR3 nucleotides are TGTGCCTGGAGTGTGGGGGGGGCTGGGGCCAACGTCCTGACTTTC. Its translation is CAWSVGGAGANVLTF.

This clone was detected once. CDR3 amino acids: CASSSPGQGTYEQYF. CDR3 coding DNA: TGTGCCAGCAGTTCCCCTGGACAGGGGACATACGAGCAGTACTTC. This chain links TRBV28 with TRBJ2-7; 9 nucleotides align to TRBD1. The CDR3 is made up of 15 amino acids. The J segment lost 4 bases and the V segment lost 4 bases, leaving 8 bases of the junction unmatched. The V gene's germline CDR1 is MDHEN and CDR2 SYDVKM.

The CDR3 DNA follows: TGTGCCAGTACCCTAGCGGGGGGCCCGAACAATGAGCAGTTCTTC. This translates into CASTLAGGPNNEQFF. The chain carries TRBV19 and TRBJ2-1; 11 nucleotides agree with TRBD2. The CDR3 loop spans 15 amino acids. J gave up 5 bases and V 7 bases, and 7 bases lay outside the gene matches. Germline CDR1 reads LNHDA; CDR2 reads SQIVND (reference sequence).

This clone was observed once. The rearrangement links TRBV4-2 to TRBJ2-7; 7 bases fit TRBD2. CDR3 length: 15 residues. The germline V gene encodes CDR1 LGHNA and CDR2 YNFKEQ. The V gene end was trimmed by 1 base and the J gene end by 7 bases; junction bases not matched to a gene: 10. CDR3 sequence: CASSQVTAGSLEQYF. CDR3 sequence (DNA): TGTGCCAGCAGCCAAGTGACAGCGGGGAGCCTAGAGCAGTACTTC.

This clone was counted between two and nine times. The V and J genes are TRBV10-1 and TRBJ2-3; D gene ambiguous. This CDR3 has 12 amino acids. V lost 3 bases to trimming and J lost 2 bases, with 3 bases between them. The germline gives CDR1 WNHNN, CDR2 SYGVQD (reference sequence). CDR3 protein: CASSDNTDTQYF. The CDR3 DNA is TGCGCCAGCAGTGACAACACAGATACGCAGTATTTT.

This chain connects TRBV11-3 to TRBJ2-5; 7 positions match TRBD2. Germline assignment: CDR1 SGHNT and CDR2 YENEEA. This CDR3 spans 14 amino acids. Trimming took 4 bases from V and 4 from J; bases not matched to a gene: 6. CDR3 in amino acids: CASSYGPGGETQYF. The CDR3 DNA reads TGTGCCAGCAGCTATGGACCGGGGGGAGAGACCCAGTACTTC.

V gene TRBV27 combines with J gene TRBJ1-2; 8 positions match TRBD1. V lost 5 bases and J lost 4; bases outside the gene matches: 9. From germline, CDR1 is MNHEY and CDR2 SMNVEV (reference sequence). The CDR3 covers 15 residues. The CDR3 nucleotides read TGTGCCAGCAGTCCCCTAAGACAGGGGAGCTATGGCTACACCTTC. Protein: CASSPLRQGSYGYTF.

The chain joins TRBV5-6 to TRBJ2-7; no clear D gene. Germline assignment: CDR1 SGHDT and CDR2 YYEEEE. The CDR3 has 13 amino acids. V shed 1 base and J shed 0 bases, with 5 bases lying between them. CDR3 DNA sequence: TGTGCCAGCAGCTTGACAATCTCCTACGAGCAGTACTTC. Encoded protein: CASSLTISYEQYF.

CDR3 region: CASRTSGFTDTQYF. Here the CDR3 DNA reads TGTGCCAGCAGGACATCCGGATTCACAGATACGCAGTATTTT. The chain combines TRBV6-5 with TRBJ2-3; unclear D gene. The V end lost 6 bases, the J end lost 2 bases, and 12 bases lay between the germline ends. Germline V gene lookup returns CDR1 MNHEY and CDR2 SVGAGI. CDR3 length equals 14 residues.

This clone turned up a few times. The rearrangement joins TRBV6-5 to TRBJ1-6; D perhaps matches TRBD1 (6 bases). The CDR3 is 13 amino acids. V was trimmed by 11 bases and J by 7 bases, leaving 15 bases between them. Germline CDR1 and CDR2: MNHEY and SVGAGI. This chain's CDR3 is CAVRDTANSPLHF. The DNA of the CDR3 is TGTGCCGTCCGGGACACCGCAAATTCACCCCTCCACTTT.

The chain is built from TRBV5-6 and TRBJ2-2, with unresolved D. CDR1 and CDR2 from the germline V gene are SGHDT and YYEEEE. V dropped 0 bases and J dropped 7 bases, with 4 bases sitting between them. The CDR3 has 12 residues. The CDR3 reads CASSLVGGELFF. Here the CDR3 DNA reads TGTGCCAGCAGCTTGGTCGGCGGGGAGCTGTTTTTT. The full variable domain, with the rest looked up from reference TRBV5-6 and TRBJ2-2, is DAGVTQSPTHLIKTRGQQVTLRCSPKSGHDTVSWYQQALGQGPQFIFQYYEEEERQRGNFPDRFSGHQFPNYSSELNVNALLLGDSALYLCASSLVGGELFFGEGSRLTVL.

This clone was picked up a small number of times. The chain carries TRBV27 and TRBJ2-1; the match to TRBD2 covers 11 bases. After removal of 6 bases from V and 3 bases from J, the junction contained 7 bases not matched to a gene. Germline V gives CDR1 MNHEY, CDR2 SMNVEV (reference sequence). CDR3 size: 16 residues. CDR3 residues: CASRSGTSGYYNEQFF. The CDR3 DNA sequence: TGTGCCAGCAGGTCCGGGACTAGCGGTTACTACAATGAGCAGTTCTTC.

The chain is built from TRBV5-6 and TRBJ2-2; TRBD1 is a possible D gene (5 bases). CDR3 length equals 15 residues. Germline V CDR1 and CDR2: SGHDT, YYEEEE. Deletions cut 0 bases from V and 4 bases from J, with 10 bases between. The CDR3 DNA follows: TGTGCCAGCAGCTTGGTGGGGCGGCTCACCGGGGAGCTGTTTTTT. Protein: CASSLVGRLTGELFF.

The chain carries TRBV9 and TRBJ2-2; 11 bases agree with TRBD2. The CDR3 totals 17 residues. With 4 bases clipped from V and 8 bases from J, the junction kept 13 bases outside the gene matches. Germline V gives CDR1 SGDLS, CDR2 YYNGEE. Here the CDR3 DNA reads TGTGCCAGCAGCCCCTCCCGGGTAGCGGGAGGGGTTGGGGAGCTGTTTTTT. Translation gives CASSPSRVAGGVGELFF.